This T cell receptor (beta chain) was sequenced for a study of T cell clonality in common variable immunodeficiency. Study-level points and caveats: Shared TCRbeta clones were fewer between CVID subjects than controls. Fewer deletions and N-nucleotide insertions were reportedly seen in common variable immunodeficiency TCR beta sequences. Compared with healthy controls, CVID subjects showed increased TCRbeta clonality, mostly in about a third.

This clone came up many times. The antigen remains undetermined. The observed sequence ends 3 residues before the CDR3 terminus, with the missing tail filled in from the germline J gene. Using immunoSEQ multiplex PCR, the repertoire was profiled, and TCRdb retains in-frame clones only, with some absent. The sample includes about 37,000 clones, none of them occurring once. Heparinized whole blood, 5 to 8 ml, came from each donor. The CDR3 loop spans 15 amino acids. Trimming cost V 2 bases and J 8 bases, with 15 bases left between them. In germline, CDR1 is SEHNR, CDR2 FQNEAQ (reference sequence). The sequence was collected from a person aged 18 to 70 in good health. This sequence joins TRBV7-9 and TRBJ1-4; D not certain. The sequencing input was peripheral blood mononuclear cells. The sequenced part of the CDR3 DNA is TGTGCCAGCAGCTTAAAGGGTCTTATATCCGAAAAA. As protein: CASSLKGLISEK. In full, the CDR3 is CASSLKGLISEKLFF.